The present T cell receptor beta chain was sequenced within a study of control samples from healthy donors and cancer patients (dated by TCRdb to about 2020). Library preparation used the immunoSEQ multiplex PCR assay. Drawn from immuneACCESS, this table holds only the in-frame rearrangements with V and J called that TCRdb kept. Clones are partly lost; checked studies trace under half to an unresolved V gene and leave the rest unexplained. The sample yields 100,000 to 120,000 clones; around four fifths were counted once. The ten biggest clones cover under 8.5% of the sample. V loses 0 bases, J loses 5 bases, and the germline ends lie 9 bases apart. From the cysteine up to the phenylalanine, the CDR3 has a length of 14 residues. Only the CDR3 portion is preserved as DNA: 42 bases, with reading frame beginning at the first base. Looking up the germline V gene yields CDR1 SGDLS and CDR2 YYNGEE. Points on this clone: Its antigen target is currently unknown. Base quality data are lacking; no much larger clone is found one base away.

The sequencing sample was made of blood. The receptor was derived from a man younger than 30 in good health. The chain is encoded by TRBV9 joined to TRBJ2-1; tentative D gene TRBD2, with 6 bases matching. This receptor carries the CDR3 CASSVEGGDNEQFF. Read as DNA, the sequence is TGTGCCAGCAGCGTAGAGGGCGGGGACAATGAGCAGTTCTTC.